This entry features one T cell receptor (beta chain) sequence. Antigen specificity is unknown. This sample is part of a study of cytomegalovirus exposure and HLA in healthy donors. Study-wide results and caveats: In a later analysis, at a false discovery rate of 0.05, 15,000 to 20,000 TCR beta sequences were associated with HLA alleles.

The germline gives CDR1 LNHDA, CDR2 SQIVND (reference sequence). This CDR3 is 14 amino acids long. V dropped 5 bases and J dropped 4 bases, with 15 bases sitting between them. The primer mix had 60 Vbeta and 13 Jbeta primers. Original data processing: Roughly 10 million shared chains were among about 80 million unique TCR beta chains counted in a later analysis. Using immunoSEQ multiplex PCR, the repertoire was profiled, and TCRdb retains in-frame clones only, with some absent. The DNA was the basis for D and trimming; V, J and clone size are from that table. The sample has approximately 150,000 clones; 75% to 85% are singletons.

This receptor was identified in a woman between 45 and 65 years old in good health and CMV-seropositive. Sequenced material: PBMCs. This sequence joins TRBV19 and TRBJ2-7, with a possible D match to TRBD1 (5 bases). CDR3 DNA sequence: TGTGCCAGTAGTTTATCGACAGTTTCGTACGAGCAGTACTTC. Its protein is CASSLSTVSYEQYF.